These T cell receptor beta chains were read from a single sample in a study of T-cell reconstitution after alpha-beta-depleted transplantation in children. TCRdb recomputed calls from the PCR reads with MiXCR, one row per CDR3 protein. Among 100,000 or so distinct CDR3 sequences listed, approximately 5.4% were seen once. Sample: PBMCs, mostly from graft donor cells, taken 60 days after TCRalphabeta/CD19-depleted stem cell transplant. The origin of the receptors is a female patient younger than 10 who had a stem cell transplant for Fanconi anemia, so the T cells may come from the graft donor. The CDR3 runs from the conserved cysteine through the conserved F or W. The D gene is left open where the match is weak. A clone size is listed for some rows: how often the clone was seen (once, few, many), or a class if it is expanded.

clone size	V gene	D gene	J gene	CDR3 protein	CDR3 DNA
many	TRBV6-5	.	TRBJ1-1	CASRSWESEAFF	TGTGCCAGCAGGAGCTGGGAGTCTGAAGCTTTCTTT
many	TRBV29-1	.	TRBJ1-1	CSVWMNTEAFF	TGCAGCGTCTGGATGAACACTGAAGCTTTCTTT
many	TRBV27	.	TRBJ2-5	CASSIMEGETQYF	TGTGCCAGCAGTATAATGGAGGGAGAGACCCAGTACTTC
many	TRBV20-1	TRBD2	TRBJ2-7	CSASSGTSGKSSYEQYF	TGCAGTGCTAGCTCCGGGACTAGCGGGAAGAGCTCCTACGAGCAGTACTTC
many	TRBV29-1	.	TRBJ2-5	CSVERSEETQYF	TGCAGCGTTGAGCGCAGTGAAGAGACCCAGTACTTC
many	TRBV30	.	TRBJ1-1	CAWTDKYTEAFF	TGTGCCTGGACAGACAAGTACACTGAAGCTTTCTTT
many	TRBV4-2	.	TRBJ1-1	CASSQAGRLNTEAFF	TGTGCCAGCAGCCAGGCCGGGAGACTGAACACTGAAGCTTTCTTT
many	TRBV9	.	TRBJ2-7	CASSASAGPSYEQYF	TGTGCCAGCAGCGCCTCTGCGGGCCCCTCCTACGAGCAGTACTTC
.	TRBV7-2	TRBD2	TRBJ2-1	CASSLVAGGFKFF	TGTGCCAGCAGCTTAGTAGCGGGGGGTTTCAAGTTCTTC
many	TRBV24-1	TRBD2	TRBJ2-3	CATSGAPGLAGSTDTQYF	TGTGCCACCAGTGGCGCCCCTGGACTAGCGGGAAGCACAGATACGCAGTATTTT
many	TRBV7-9	.	TRBJ2-4	CASSLQEPKNIQYF	TGTGCCAGCAGCTTACAGGAACCCAAAAACATTCAGTACTTC
.	TRBV10-3	TRBD2	TRBJ2-1	CAISGHTSGRPNEQFF	TGTGCCATCAGTGGCCATACTAGCGGGAGGCCGAATGAGCAGTTCTTC
few	TRBV20-1	TRBD1	TRBJ1-2	CSARDISKGDSYGYTF	TGCAGTGCTAGAGATATTTCGAAGGGGGACAGCTATGGCTACACCTTC
.	TRBV20-1	.	TRBJ2-1	CSARDSHSGLGQFF	TGCAGTGCTAGAGATTCCCACAGCGGCCTGGGGCAGTTCTTC
many	TRBV12-3/TRBV12-4	TRBD2	TRBJ2-2	CASSLAVDTGELFF	TGTGCCAGCAGTCTAGCGGTTGACACCGGGGAGCTGTTTTTT
many	TRBV14	.	TRBJ1-1	CASSPRTNTEAFF	TGTGCCAGCAGCCCCCGGACGAACACTGAAGCTTTCTTT
few	TRBV20-1	TRBD2	TRBJ2-1	CSARASGRVGDEQFF	TGCAGTGCTAGAGCTAGCGGGAGGGTTGGCGATGAGCAGTTCTTC
few	TRBV2	.	TRBJ2-7	CASSELVGGARYEQYF	TGTGCCAGCAGTGAATTGGTGGGGGGAGCAAGATACGAGCAGTACTTC
few	TRBV28	TRBD1	TRBJ2-2	CASRLQGDTGELFF	TGTGCCAGCAGACTACAGGGGGACACCGGGGAGCTGTTTTTT
few	TRBV15	.	TRBJ2-5	CATSRDKFSQETQYF	TGTGCCACCAGCAGAGATAAGTTTTCGCAAGAGACCCAGTACTTC
many	TRBV29-1	.	TRBJ2-1	CSVGGGVYNEQFF	TGCAGCGTTGGGGGGGGCGTCTACAATGAGCAGTTCTTC
many	TRBV6-1	.	TRBJ2-7	CASSGGRYDYEQYF	TGTGCCAGCAGCGGAGGACGGTATGACTACGAGCAGTACTTC
many	TRBV28	.	TRBJ1-5	CASSPTTGIRSNQPQHF	TGTGCCAGCAGTCCAACTACAGGGATCCGTAGCAATCAGCCCCAGCATTTT
few	TRBV2	TRBD1	TRBJ2-6	CASSGNYGTGEANVLTF	TGTGCCAGCAGTGGGAACTACGGGACAGGGGAGGCCAACGTCCTGACTTTC
many	TRBV5-1	TRBD1	TRBJ2-7	CASSPAVGQMALYEQYF	TGCGCCAGCAGCCCAGCCGTGGGACAGATGGCTCTTTACGAGCAGTACTTC
few	TRBV20-1	.	TRBJ2-1	CSARDLRRKQFF	TGCAGTGCTAGAGATTTAAGGCGGAAGCAGTTCTTC
many	TRBV5-1	TRBD1	TRBJ1-1	CASSLRVPTGGTEAFF	TGCGCCAGCAGCTTGAGGGTCCCTACAGGGGGGACTGAAGCTTTCTTT
many	TRBV7-9	.	TRBJ1-2	CASGGTYGYTF	TGTGCCAGCGGAGGGACCTATGGCTACACCTTC
few	TRBV12-5	.	TRBJ2-7	CASGLVNGGLGEQYF	TGTGCTAGTGGTTTGGTCAACGGGGGGCTGGGGGAGCAGTACTTC
many	TRBV24-1	.	TRBJ2-3	CATSDLAGTQYF	TGTGCCACCAGTGATTTAGCGGGTACGCAGTATTTT
few	TRBV20-1	.	TRBJ1-1	CSARYTEAFF	TGCAGTGCACGGTACACTGAAGCTTTCTTT
many	TRBV5-1	.	TRBJ2-5	CASSGQPQETQYF	TGCGCCAGCAGCGGACAGCCACAAGAGACCCAGTACTTC
many	TRBV14	.	TRBJ2-5	CASSQPGLETQYF	TGTGCCAGCAGCCAACCGGGACTAGAGACCCAGTACTTC
many	TRBV20-1	.	TRBJ2-1	CSADFPPGDPNEQFF	TGCAGTGCCGATTTCCCCCCCGGGGACCCAAATGAGCAGTTCTTC
few	TRBV6-1	TRBD1	TRBJ1-1	CASSRRTGTGGLPEAFF	TGTGCCAGCTCTCGACGCACCGGGACAGGGGGCCTCCCTGAAGCTTTCTTT
many	TRBV7-8	.	TRBJ2-3	CASSFLGGTDTQYF	TGTGCCAGCAGCTTCCTCGGGGGCACAGATACGCAGTATTTT
many	TRBV9	.	TRBJ1-1	CASSIGQMNTEAFF	TGTGCCAGCAGCATAGGACAAATGAACACTGAAGCTTTCTTT
few	TRBV12-3/TRBV12-4	TRBD2	TRBJ2-2	CASSTTRLAGGSPGELFF	TGTGCCAGCAGCACGACCCGACTAGCGGGAGGTTCCCCCGGGGAGCTGTTTTTT
many	TRBV6-5	.	TRBJ1-2	CASRTGAPYGYTF	TGTGCCAGCAGAACGGGGGCCCCTTATGGCTACACCTTC
many	TRBV3-1	.	TRBJ2-5	CASSQDPLQETQYF	TGTGCCAGCAGCCAAGATCCCCTCCAAGAGACCCAGTACTTC
many	TRBV2	TRBD1	TRBJ2-5	CASSPGTGGETQYF	TGTGCCAGCAGTCCCGGGACAGGGGGAGAGACCCAGTACTTC
many	TRBV18	.	TRBJ2-7	CASSPAPTYEQYF	TGTGCCAGCTCACCCGCACCCACCTACGAGCAGTACTTC
medium-sized	TRBV20-1	TRBD2	TRBJ2-1	CSARKLAGVEQFF	TGCAGTGCTAGGAAGCTAGCGGGAGTTGAGCAGTTCTTC
.	TRBV12-3/TRBV12-4	.	TRBJ1-2	CASSAIGWGNYGYTF	TGTGCCAGCAGCGCCATCGGGTGGGGTAACTATGGCTACACCTTC
many	TRBV5-1	TRBD2	TRBJ2-2	CASSLRLAGGLGTGELFF	TGCGCCAGCAGCTTGCGGCTAGCGGGAGGGCTCGGCACCGGGGAGCTGTTTTTT
few	TRBV5-1	.	TRBJ1-1	CASGRDENTEAFF	TGCGCCAGCGGCCGGGACGAAAACACTGAAGCTTTCTTT
many	TRBV5-1	.	TRBJ2-2	CASSFWQGTGELFF	TGCGCCAGCAGCTTCTGGCAGGGCACCGGGGAGCTGTTTTTT
many	TRBV6-5	.	TRBJ2-7	CASSLRSVGEQYF	TGTGCCAGCAGTTTACGCAGCGTGGGCGAGCAGTACTTC
many	TRBV12-3/TRBV12-4	.	TRBJ1-3	CASSDSSGNTIYF	TGTGCCAGCAGTGACAGCTCTGGAAACACCATATATTTT
many	TRBV28	TRBD2	TRBJ2-1	CASRSFRLSGGARYEQFF	TGTGCCAGCAGGAGTTTTAGACTAAGCGGGGGGGCAAGGTATGAGCAGTTCTTC
many	TRBV9	.	TRBJ2-1	CASSVGDSSSYNEQFF	TGTGCCAGCAGCGTAGGAGACAGCAGCTCCTACAATGAGCAGTTCTTC